Below, 28 T cell receptor beta chains from the same sample are listed, as sequenced in a study of T cell responses to AZD1222 COVID-19 vaccine (dated by TCRdb to the early 2020s). The protocol used for the library was the immunoSEQ multiplex PCR assay. Not all clones reach the TCRdb copy of this immuneACCESS table, which keeps in-frame sequences only. Checked studies attribute under half of the gap to unresolved V genes and leave the rest unexplained. Here the sample has approximately 140,000 clones; 90% occur a single time. Together, the top ten hold around 3.5% of the sample. The time point tag for this specimen amounts to: baseline before first vaccination. Here the sequenced sample was peripheral blood, taken on day 0 of AZD1222 vaccination. The receptor source for this set is an adult in good health.

J is TRBJ2-1 and V is TRBV18; D unclear. The CDR3 sequence is 13 residues long. V dropped 4 bases and J dropped 5 bases, with 9 bases sitting between them. CDR1 and CDR2 (germline): KGHSH, LQKENI. CDR3 sequence (DNA): TGTGCCAGCTCACTGGACCGGGACAATGAGCAGTTCTTC. Translated, it gives CASSLDRDNEQFF.

The chain couples TRBV5-1 to TRBJ1-2, with a weak D call TRBD1 (6 bases). The germline V gene encodes CDR1 SGHRS and CDR2 YFSETQ. Trimming left V 4 bases short and J 12 bases short, with 25 bases between. The CDR3 contains 15 residues. CDR3 bases: TGCGCCAGCAGCCAGGGCCCGGGGGCGCAGGTCGAAAACACCTTC. It codes for CASSQGPGAQVENTF.

Concerning this clone: Distinct nucleotide sequences in the sample also encode this CDR3. V usage is TRBV5-4 and J usage is TRBJ1-1, with D hard to call. Germline CDR1 and CDR2: SGHNT and YYREEE (reference sequence). The CDR3 has 13 amino acids. V lost 2 bases, J lost 1 base, and 6 bases lay in between. CDR3 sequence: CASSLGGNTEAFF. The CDR3 DNA is TGTGCCAGCAGCTTAGGAGGGAACACTGAAGCTTTCTTT.

The V call is TRBV18, the J call TRBJ2-7; D is ambiguous. Germline assignment: CDR1 KGHSH and CDR2 LQKENI. The V end lost 2 bases, the J end lost 5 bases, and 19 bases lay between the germline ends. The CDR3 has 16 residues. CDR3 sequence reads: CASSPGRWVSGDEQYF. CDR3 DNA: TGTGCCAGCTCACCAGGGCGATGGGTCTCTGGGGACGAGCAGTACTTC.

This clone was seen only a few times. CDR3 sequence (DNA): TGTGCCAGTGGACTGGGGGGAAACAATGAGCAGTTCTTC. As protein: CASGLGGNNEQFF. The chain couples TRBV19 to TRBJ2-1, with D tentatively TRBD2 (6 bases). The CDR3 totals 13 residues. The germline V and J ends were trimmed by 8 bases and 5 bases, with 13 bases remaining between them. CDR1 LNHDA and CDR2 SQIVND come from the germline V gene (reference sequence). Combining the CDR3 with reference TRBV19 and TRBJ2-1 gives the whole variable domain DGGITQSPKYLFRKEGQNVTLSCEQNLNHDAMYWYRQDPGQGLRLIYYSQIVNDFQKGDIAEGYSVSREKKESFPLTVTSAQKNPTAFYLCASGLGGNNEQFFGPGTRLTVL.

The V call is TRBV18, the J call TRBJ2-5, with D perhaps given as TRBD1 or TRBD2 (5 bases each). The CDR3 is made up of 15 amino acids. V was shortened by 1 base and J by 2 bases, with 11 bases between the two germline ends. Germline CDR1 KGHSH, CDR2 LQKENI. The CDR3 DNA sequence: TGTGCCAGCTCACCACTTGGGACGGCACAAGAGACCCAGTACTTC. The encoded protein is CASSPLGTAQETQYF.

The V call is TRBV19, the J call TRBJ2-3; 10 bases match TRBD2. Losses at the gene ends were 9 bases for V and 4 bases for J; bases not matched to a gene: 10. Germline V gene data show CDR1 as LNHDA and CDR2 as SQIVND (reference sequence). This CDR3 region has 15 residues. CDR3 residues: CAREPGLATPDTQYF. For the CDR3, the DNA is TGTGCCAGGGAGCCGGGACTAGCGACCCCAGATACGCAGTATTTT.

The V and J genes are TRBV7-3 and TRBJ2-1; D unclear. Germline V gene lookup returns CDR1 SGHTA and CDR2 FQGTGA. CDR3 size: 14 residues. V shed 5 bases and J shed 6 bases, with 14 bases lying between them. This CDR3 is CASSPPAQSNEQFF. The CDR3 bases are TGTGCCAGCAGCCCCCCAGCACAGAGCAATGAGCAGTTCTTC.

CDR3 loop: CSVIVAEDSNEQFF. Written as DNA, the CDR3 is TGCAGCGTTATAGTCGCCGAAGACTCCAATGAGCAGTTCTTC. The rearrangement uses TRBV29-1 and TRBJ2-1; no reliable D call. With 5 bases removed from V and 6 bases from J, the gap between germline ends came to 17 bases. The germline gives CDR1 SQVTM, CDR2 ANQGSEA. This CDR3 is 14 amino acids long.

The rearrangement joins TRBV6-1 to TRBJ1-2, with 7 positions matching TRBD1. The CDR3 length is 14 residues. Germline V CDR1 and CDR2: MNHNS, SASEGT. The ends lost 2 bases at V and 10 bases at J; junction bases unmatched: 10. The CDR3 sequence is CASSEIGRQGDYTF. The DNA for the CDR3 is TGTGCCAGCAGTGAAATCGGGCGACAGGGCGACTACACCTTC.

V usage is TRBV21-1 and J usage is TRBJ1-1. TRBV21-1 is marked as a pseudogene. The CDR3 consists of 15 residues. CDR3 coding DNA: TGTGCCAGCAGCAACGGAAAGGGTATTGGTACTGAAGCTTTCTTT. Translating it yields CASSNGKGIGTEAFF.

The rearrangement links TRBV5-4 to TRBJ2-1, with 8 bases lining up with TRBD2. The CDR3 loop spans 15 amino acids. V trimming: 5 bases; J trimming: 2 bases; junction bases outside the gene matches: 6. The germline V gene encodes CDR1 SGHNT and CDR2 YYREEE (reference sequence). The CDR3 here is CASRLAGSAYNEQFF. For the CDR3, the DNA is TGTGCCAGCAGGTTAGCGGGAAGCGCCTACAATGAGCAGTTCTTC.

The V and J genes are TRBV27 and TRBJ2-1; D unresolved. Germline V gene data show CDR1 as MNHEY and CDR2 as SMNVEV (reference sequence). This CDR3 has 15 residues. Trimming took 8 bases from V and 0 from J, leaving 14 bases between them. This CDR3 reads CASREDRSSYNEQFF. The DNA for the CDR3 is TGTGCCAGCCGAGAAGATCGCTCCTCCTACAATGAGCAGTTCTTC.

This chain joins TRBV10-3 and TRBJ2-1, with D perhaps matching TRBD1 (5 bases). The CDR3 has 16 amino acids. Germline V gene sequence: CDR1 ENHRY, CDR2 SYGVKD. V shed 7 bases and J shed 3 bases, with 19 bases lying between them. The CDR3 protein is CAIKSGSVLGYNEQFF. CDR3 in DNA: TGTGCCATCAAATCAGGGTCCGTCCTCGGCTACAATGAGCAGTTCTTC.

The V call is TRBV7-2, the J call TRBJ2-1, with 11 bases that match TRBD2. J lost 7 bases, V lost 3 bases, and 14 bases had no gene match. The CDR3 consists of 18 residues. Germline lookup yields CDR1 SGHTA and CDR2 FQGNSA. This CDR3 reads CASSFMASGRTIRNEQFF. In nucleotides, the CDR3 is TGTGCCAGCAGCTTTATGGCTAGCGGGAGGACGATTCGTAATGAGCAGTTCTTC.

The chain has TRBV7-3 and TRBJ2-2; no reliable D call. Germline V CDR1 and CDR2: SGHTA, FQGTGA. This CDR3 is built from 14 residues. Between the trimmed V and J ends, which lost 4 bases and 4 bases, there was a span of 10 bases. CDR3 protein: CASSSYSPTGELFF. The CDR3 DNA reads as TGTGCCAGCAGCTCCTACTCCCCCACCGGGGAGCTGTTTTTT. Full variable domain (missing parts from reference TRBV7-3 and TRBJ2-2): GAGVSQTPSNKVTEKGKYVELRCDPISGHTALYWYRQSLGQGPEFLIYFQGTGAADDSGLPNDRFFAVRPEGSVSTLKIQRTERGDSAVYLCASSSYSPTGELFFGEGSRLTVL.

V is TRBV30 and J is TRBJ2-2; the D gene is possibly TRBD2 (6 bases). CDR3 length: 17 amino acids. Germline assignment: CDR1 GTSNPN and CDR2 SVGIG (reference sequence). Trimming pared 3 bases from V and 1 base from J, leaving 18 bases between. The CDR3 nucleotides read TGTGCCTGGAGCCGTTATTTGGACTACAGGAACACCGGGGAGCTGTTTTTT. Translating it yields CAWSRYLDYRNTGELFF.

The chain uses TRBV20-1 and TRBJ2-4; D is tentatively TRBD1 or TRBD2 (6 bases each). V gave up 3 bases and J gave up 6 bases, with 12 bases separating them. CDR3 length equals 13 residues. CDR1 is DFQATT, CDR2 SNEGSKA, per germline (reference sequence). The CDR3 bases are TGCAGTGCTAGTCCTGGGGGGCTAAACATTCAGTACTTC. Translating gives CSASPGGLNIQYF.

The V and J genes are TRBV6-6 and TRBJ1-2; perhaps TRBD1 as D (6 bases). Germline CDR1 is MNHNY and CDR2 is SVGAGI (reference sequence). Trimming left V 2 bases short and J 6 bases short, with 13 bases between. CDR3 length: 14 residues. This chain's CDR3 is CASSYLGQGNGYTF. The CDR3 nucleotides read TGTGCCAGCAGTTACCTCGGGCAGGGGAATGGCTACACCTTC.

The rearrangement uses TRBV11-3 and TRBJ2-7; D might be TRBD2 (5 bases). The V and J ends lost 0 bases and 2 bases respectively, with 17 bases between them. The length of the CDR3 is 17 residues. The germline CDR1 and CDR2 sequences are SGHNT and YENEEA. CDR3 in amino acids: CASSLDRRLPQTYEQYF. CDR3 DNA sequence: TGTGCCAGCAGCTTAGATCGGAGGCTACCACAAACCTACGAGCAGTACTTC.

The rearrangement links TRBV5-6 to TRBJ1-4; D ambiguous. V was shortened by 2 bases and J by 8 bases, with 10 bases between the two germline ends. CDR1 is SGHDT, CDR2 YYEEEE, per germline. The CDR3 has 13 residues. The CDR3 reads CASSFWSAEKLFF. The CDR3 nucleotides read TGTGCCAGCAGCTTTTGGTCCGCGGAAAAACTGTTTTTT.

Written as DNA, the CDR3 is TGTGCCAGTAGTATAATATCGCTTAACTATGGCTACACCTTC. It yields the protein CASSIISLNYGYTF. The chain carries TRBV19 and TRBJ1-2, with D unclear. The CDR3 is 14 amino acids. Germline V lookup: CDR1 LNHDA, CDR2 SQIVND (reference sequence). Trimming took off 2 bases at V and 1 base at J, with 8 bases between the two ends.

V gene TRBV9 combines with J gene TRBJ2-1; 11 nucleotides match TRBD2. Trimming removed 0 bases from V and 8 bases from J; junction bases left unmatched: 10. Germline V gene sequence: CDR1 SGDLS, CDR2 YYNGEE. CDR3 length equals 17 residues. CDR3 in amino acids: CASSVDPSGRISDEQFF. The CDR3 DNA reads as TGTGCCAGCAGCGTAGATCCTAGCGGGAGGATTTCAGATGAGCAGTTCTTC.

The chain is built from TRBV9 and TRBJ2-1; no firm D call. Germline CDR1 reads SGDLS; CDR2 reads YYNGEE. This CDR3 is 12 amino acids long. The V end lost 0 bases, the J end lost 6 bases, and 4 bases lay between the germline ends. The CDR3 spells CASSVGSNEQFF. Written as DNA, the CDR3 is TGTGCCAGCAGCGTAGGGTCCAATGAGCAGTTCTTC.

J is TRBJ1-2 and V is TRBV6-5; D not resolved. The germline gives CDR1 MNHEY, CDR2 SVGAGI. Trimming left V 8 bases short and J 14 bases short, with 27 bases between. This CDR3 has 14 residues. This CDR3 is CASRTVVLPWLGTF. The CDR3 DNA follows: TGTGCCAGCCGCACAGTTGTCCTTCCATGGCTAGGTACCTTC.

The CDR3 bases are TGTGCCAGCAGCGCCACGTTGAGTTGGGAGCAGTTCTTC. Residues: CASSATLSWEQFF. The chain employs TRBV13 and TRBJ2-1; D is undetermined. Germline assignment: CDR1 PRHDT and CDR2 FYEKMQ (reference sequence). V was clipped by 5 bases and J by 10 bases, with 15 bases between them. This CDR3 spans 13 amino acids.

This chain uses TRBV4-1 with TRBJ2-1; D possibly matches TRBD1 or TRBD2 (6 bases each). The CDR3 totals 16 residues. V lost 0 bases to trimming and J lost 8 bases, with 17 bases between them. CDR1 MGHRA and CDR2 YSYEKL come from the germline V gene. Here the CDR3 reads CASSQEWGAPWDEQFF. Here the CDR3 DNA reads TGCGCCAGCAGCCAAGAATGGGGGGCTCCGTGGGATGAGCAGTTCTTC.

CDR3 amino acids: CASSLGGMNTYEQYF. CDR3 nucleotides: TGTGCCAGCAGTTTAGGTGGGATGAACACCTACGAGCAGTACTTC. V and J are TRBV28 and TRBJ2-7; no firm D call. In germline, CDR1 is MDHEN, CDR2 SYDVKM. This CDR3 has 15 amino acids. V was cut by 2 bases and J by 2 bases, with 13 bases left in between.